This T cell receptor (beta chain) was recorded in a study of control samples from healthy donors and cancer patients. Generated by immunoSEQ multiplex PCR, the TCRdb table keeps only in-frame clones and is missing some. The table lists under 110,000 clones, around 88% of them singletons. This CDR3 comprises 16 residues. CDR1 and CDR2 from the germline V gene are SGHTA and FQGNSA. V lost 1 base, J lost 7 bases, and 14 bases lay in between. The rearrangement joins TRBV7-2 to TRBJ1-6; the D gene is possibly TRBD1 (5 bases). Sequenced input: blood. The source is a man aged 25-45 years in good health. The CDR3 DNA sequence: TGTGCCAGCAGCTTAGGGGGAGGGGCGCAGAATTCACCCCTCCACTTT. This translates into CASSLGGGAQNSPLHF.